Each of the 30 T cell receptor beta chains below was sequenced from the same sample in a study of T cell responses to AZD1222 COVID-19 vaccine. Only in-frame clones appear in the TCRdb table, and some are missing; sequencing was by immunoSEQ multiplex PCR. The sample has about 120,000 clones, about 92% seen once. The sample in question was peripheral blood, obtained on day 0 of AZD1222 vaccination. These receptors were collected from an adult in good health.

The chain employs TRBV5-6 and TRBJ1-2; unclear D gene. Looked up from germline, CDR1 is SGHDT and CDR2 is YYEEEE. CDR3 length: 15 residues. Trimming took off 0 bases at V and 4 bases at J, with 13 bases between the two ends. As DNA, the CDR3 is TGTGCCAGCAGCTTGGCCGGACTGTTAAGCTATGGCTACACCTTC. Its protein product is CASSLAGLLSYGYTF.

The V gene is TRBV11-2, the J gene TRBJ2-7; maybe TRBD2 (6 bases). CDR1 SGHAT and CDR2 FQNNGV come from the germline V gene. The length of the CDR3 is 12 residues. The V and J ends lost 5 bases and 4 bases respectively, with 9 bases between them. CDR3 in amino acids: CASSLGLYEQYF. CDR3 sequence (DNA): TGTGCCAGCAGCCTGGGACTTTACGAGCAGTACTTC. The full variable domain, with the rest looked up from reference TRBV11-2 and TRBJ2-7, is EAGVAQSPRYKIIEKRQSVAFWCNPISGHATLYWYQQILGQGPKLLIQFQNNGVVDDSQLPKDRFSAERLKGVDSTLKIQPAKLEDSAVYLCASSLGLYEQYFGPGTRLTVT.

The CDR3 loop is CASSYRDTQETQYF. CDR3 nucleotides: TGTGCCAGCTCCTATCGGGACACCCAAGAGACCCAGTACTTC. The chain couples TRBV18 to TRBJ2-5; D might be TRBD1 (6 bases). V shed 6 bases and J shed 1 base, with 12 bases lying between them. CDR1 and CDR2 (germline): KGHSH, LQKENI. There are 14 residues in the CDR3.

This chain joins TRBV28 and TRBJ2-1; TRBD2 aligns across 9 bases. CDR3 size: 14 residues. The V gene end was trimmed by 3 bases and the J gene end by 14 bases; junction bases not matched to a gene: 11. Germline V gives CDR1 MDHEN, CDR2 SYDVKM. The CDR3 region has the DNA TGTGCCAGCAGTTTCGCATCGCGGGAGGGCCCAGAGTTCTTC. This translates into CASSFASREGPEFF. The full variable domain, in which reference TRBV28 and TRBJ2-1 provide the parts outside the CDR3, is DVKVTQSSRYLVKRTGEKVFLECVQDMDHENMFWYRQDPGLGLRLIYFSYDVKMKEKGDIPEGYSVSREKKERFSLILESASTNQTSMYLCASSFASREGPEFFGPGTRLTVL.

V and J are TRBV4-3 and TRBJ2-4, with a tentative D call TRBD1 (6 bases). V lost 0 bases, J lost 7 bases, and 19 bases lay in between. CDR3 length: 17 residues. Germline CDR1 reads LGHNA; CDR2 reads YSLEER. The CDR3 DNA sequence: TGCGCCAGCAGCCAAGACAGAGCAGGGGTACGAAGGAACATTCAGTACTTC. Protein: CASSQDRAGVRRNIQYF.

The chain combines TRBV3-1 (or the pseudogene TRBV3-2) with TRBJ2-2, with D unclear. The CDR3 spans 20 residues. Per germline, CDR1 LGHDT and CDR2 YNNKEL (reference sequence). Deletions cut 0 bases from V and 2 bases from J, with 22 bases between. Here the CDR3 reads CASSQDSGNKIRSNTGELFF. DNA of the CDR3: TGTGCCAGCAGCCAAGATAGTGGGAATAAAATAAGGTCTAACACCGGGGAGCTGTTTTTT.

V is TRBV5-8 and J is TRBJ2-7; a possible D gene is TRBD1 (6 bases). CDR3 size: 15 residues. Per germline, CDR1 SGHTS and CDR2 YDEGEE. Trimming stripped 4 bases from V and 2 bases from J, with 16 bases between. The CDR3 sequence is CASSPEGTGTYEQYF. The CDR3, as DNA: TGTGCCAGCAGCCCGGAAGGCACAGGGACCTACGAGCAGTACTTC.

This rearrangement joins TRBV5-5 to TRBJ1-2; possibly TRBD1 for D (5 bases). The CDR3 loop spans 16 amino acids. Germline CDR1 reads SGHKS; CDR2 reads YYEKEE (reference sequence). Trimming cost V 4 bases and J 7 bases, with 23 bases left between them. The CDR3 region has the DNA TGTGCCAGCAGCCAATCCGGGGCTCCGGTATCCTCTGGCTACACCTTC. Residues: CASSQSGAPVSSGYTF.

The gene calls are TRBV5-1 and TRBJ1-1, with 10 bases aligning to TRBD1. J was trimmed by 2 bases and V by 2 bases; bases with no gene match: 3. The germline V gene encodes CDR1 SGHRS and CDR2 YFSETQ. This CDR3 contains 15 residues. CDR3 protein: CASSLRTGGNTEAFF. The CDR3 DNA reads TGCGCCAGCAGCTTACGGACAGGGGGAAACACTGAAGCTTTCTTT. Based on the CDR3 plus reference TRBV5-1 and TRBJ1-1, the full variable domain is KAGVTQTPRYLIKTRGQQVTLSCSPISGHRSVSWYQQTPGQGLQFLFEYFSETQRNKGNFPGRFSGRQFSNSRSEMNVSTLELGDSALYLCASSLRTGGNTEAFFGQGTRLTVV.

V usage is TRBV2 and J usage is TRBJ1-1, with 9 positions matching TRBD1. V lost 5 bases and J lost 1; bases outside the gene matches: 8. The CDR3 loop spans 16 amino acids. Germline V lookup: CDR1 SNHLY, CDR2 FYNNEI. The DNA for the CDR3 is TGTGCCAGCAGTCTACGTGGACAGGGGTGGAACACTGAAGCTTTCTTT. This encodes CASSLRGQGWNTEAFF.

This clone came up a few times. J is TRBJ1-4 and V is TRBV3-1 (or the pseudogene TRBV3-2), with D possibly being TRBD1 (5 bases). This CDR3 has 16 residues. V gave up 5 bases and J gave up 4 bases, with 17 bases separating them. The V gene's germline CDR1 is LGHDT and CDR2 YNNKEL (reference sequence). Written as DNA, the CDR3 is TGTGCCAGCAGCGCAAACTCATTGACAGTTAATGAAAAACTGTTTTTT. This sequence encodes CASSANSLTVNEKLFF.

This rearrangement joins TRBV24-1 to TRBJ2-1; TRBD1 matches 10 bases. CDR1 and CDR2 (germline): KGHDR, SFDVKD. Germline trimming cut 3 bases from V and 8 bases from J; bases unmatched to any gene: 9. This CDR3 has 16 residues. The CDR3 DNA reads TGTGCCACCAGTGATCAGGTGACAGGGGGCTTGTATGAGCAGTTCTTC. It specifies CATSDQVTGGLYEQFF.

This chain joins TRBV19 and TRBJ1-1, with 11 bases matching TRBD1. The CDR3 extends over 13 amino acids. V lost 5 bases, J lost 7 bases, and 3 bases stayed unmatched. Germline V gene sequence: CDR1 LNHDA, CDR2 SQIVND (reference sequence). The CDR3 here is CASSPGTGGEAFF. The DNA for the CDR3 is TGTGCCAGTAGTCCAGGGACAGGGGGTGAAGCTTTCTTT.

The V call is TRBV7-2, the J call TRBJ2-7; maybe TRBD2 (6 bases). The CDR3 is 16 amino acids. Germline V CDR1 and CDR2: SGHTA, FQGNSA. Trimming removed 3 bases at V and 2 bases at J, with 17 bases between. CDR3 in DNA: TGTGCCAGCAGCTTTATCCCTGGGACTCTGGCCTACGAGCAGTACTTC. Translated: CASSFIPGTLAYEQYF.

This chain uses TRBV27 with TRBJ1-4; TRBD1 might be the D (5 bases). The CDR3 consists of 15 residues. Trimming took 5 bases from V and 8 from J, leaving 18 bases between them. From germline, CDR1 is MNHEY and CDR2 SMNVEV (reference sequence). This CDR3 is CASSPMGVKKEKLFF. DNA of the CDR3: TGTGCCAGCAGTCCGATGGGGGTGAAAAAGGAAAAACTGTTTTTT. Drawing the rest from reference TRBV27 and TRBJ1-4, the complete variable domain is EAQVTQNPRYLITVTGKKLTVTCSQNMNHEYMSWYRQDPGLGLRQIYYSMNVEVTDKGDVPEGYKVSRKEKRNFPLILESPSPNQTSLYFCASSPMGVKKEKLFFGSGTQLSVL.

V is TRBV5-8 and J is TRBJ2-1; D tentatively reads TRBD1 or TRBD2 (6 bases each). This CDR3 region has 16 residues. Germline values: CDR1 SGHTS, CDR2 YDEGEE. The V and J ends lost 7 bases and 3 bases respectively, with 20 bases between them. The CDR3 region is CASPSLSGEDYNEQFF. CDR3 DNA: TGTGCCAGCCCCAGTCTGTCAGGGGAGGACTACAATGAGCAGTTCTTC. The full variable domain, in which reference TRBV5-8 and TRBJ2-1 provide the parts outside the CDR3, is EAGVTQSPTHLIKTRGQQATLRCSPISGHTSVYWYQQALGLGLQFLLWYDEGEERNRGNFPPRFSGRQFPNYSSELNVNALELEDSALYLCASPSLSGEDYNEQFFGPGTRLTVL.

The rearrangement links TRBV7-8 to TRBJ2-7; D remains unclear. The V end was cut by 2 bases, the J end by 6 bases, with 5 bases between. The CDR3 has 11 amino acids. Germline loops: CDR1 SGHVS, CDR2 FQNEAQ. CDR3 residues: CASSLTVEQYF. In DNA, the CDR3 is TGTGCCAGCAGCTTAACAGTCGAGCAGTACTTC. Variable domain in full (rest from reference TRBV7-8 and TRBJ2-7): GAGVSQSPRYKVAKRGQDVALRCDPISGHVSLFWYQQALGQGPEFLTYFQNEAQLDKSGLPSDRFFAERPEGSVSTLKIQRTQQEDSAVYLCASSLTVEQYFGPGTRLTVT.

V is TRBV5-4 and J is TRBJ2-2; 8 positions agree with TRBD2. Germline CDR1 is SGHNT and CDR2 is YYREEE (reference sequence). The CDR3 is 16 residues long. Trimming removed 6 bases from V and 1 base from J; junction bases left unmatched: 8. The CDR3 loop is CASNSLAGLNTGELFF. CDR3 in DNA: TGTGCCAGCAACTCGTTAGCGGGACTGAACACCGGGGAGCTGTTTTTT.

This chain links TRBV11-2 with TRBJ1-3; a possible D gene is TRBD1 (5 bases). The CDR3 has 15 amino acids. Germline CDR1 SGHAT, CDR2 FQNNGV. V was clipped by 5 bases and J by 2 bases, with 13 bases between them. CDR3 protein: CASSHRRAPGNTIYF. The CDR3 DNA sequence: TGTGCCAGCAGCCACCGCAGGGCCCCTGGAAACACCATATATTTT.

The V gene is TRBV6-5, the J gene TRBJ2-1, with 8 bases aligning to TRBD2. CDR1 and CDR2 (germline): MNHEY, SVGAGI. After removal of 5 bases from V and 6 bases from J, the junction contained 6 bases not matched to a gene. The CDR3 is 14 residues long. In DNA, the CDR3 is TGTGCCAGCAGTCGGGGGGGTAGGGGCAATGAGCAGTTCTTC. Translating gives CASSRGGRGNEQFF.

This chain uses TRBV2 with TRBJ2-2; a weak D match, TRBD2 (6 bases). The CDR3 contains 13 residues. V was clipped by 8 bases and J by 2 bases, with 9 bases between them. Germline V gene lookup returns CDR1 SNHLY and CDR2 FYNNEI. The CDR3 nucleotides are TGTGCCAGCTCTAGCGAAAACACCGGGGAGCTGTTTTTT. This codes for CASSSENTGELFF.

The chain links TRBV27 to TRBJ1-5, with D perhaps matching TRBD1 (5 bases). The CDR3 runs to 16 residues. Germline assignment: CDR1 MNHEY and CDR2 SMNVEV (reference sequence). Trimming shortened V by 4 bases and J by 1 base, and 14 bases separated the two germline ends. The CDR3: CASSWGYGGSNQPQHF. Written as DNA, the CDR3 is TGTGCCAGCAGTTGGGGCTATGGGGGAAGCAATCAGCCCCAGCATTTT.

The chain links TRBV2 to TRBJ2-1, with 7 bases aligning to TRBD1. V lost 3 bases, J lost 5 bases, and 4 bases stayed unmatched. The CDR3 totals 14 residues. Germline V gives CDR1 SNHLY, CDR2 FYNNEI. The CDR3 loop reads CASSDPGGDNEQFF. CDR3 in DNA: TGTGCCAGCAGTGACCCAGGGGGAGACAATGAGCAGTTCTTC.

The chain employs TRBV3-1 (or the pseudogene TRBV3-2) and TRBJ1-2, with D unclear. Germline V CDR1 and CDR2: LGHDT, YNNKEL (reference sequence). V lost 6 bases and J lost 6, with 11 bases in between. There are 12 residues in the CDR3. The CDR3 loop is CASSEQRDGYTF. The CDR3 DNA is TGTGCCAGCAGTGAGCAGAGAGATGGCTACACCTTC.

This clone was seen once. This chain joins TRBV12-3 or TRBV12-4 and TRBJ1-1; no clear D gene. V lost 10 bases, J lost 4 bases, and 13 bases lay in between. This CDR3 spans 12 amino acids. The CDR3 DNA follows: TGTGCCACCTCTGATCGGGGCACTGAAGCTTTCTTT. It specifies CATSDRGTEAFF.

The chain couples TRBV18 to TRBJ2-7; 11 bases are a match to TRBD1. Germline assignment: CDR1 KGHSH and CDR2 LQKENI. The CDR3 runs 17 residues. V shed 5 bases and J 4 bases; nucleotides not matched to a gene: 13. CDR3 coding DNA: TGTGCCAGCTCAAGGATGACCGGCGGGACAGGGGGTTACGAGCAGTACTTC. Its protein product is CASSRMTGGTGGYEQYF.

The CDR3 protein is CASSPYTTGTGELFF. The CDR3 nucleotides are TGTGCCAGCAGCCCCTACACAACAGGGACCGGGGAGCTGTTTTTT. The chain employs TRBV11-2 and TRBJ2-2, with D possibly being TRBD1 (6 bases). From germline, CDR1 is SGHAT and CDR2 FQNNGV. This CDR3 spans 15 amino acids. The V end lost 5 bases, the J end lost 5 bases, and 15 bases lay between the germline ends.

J is TRBJ2-2 and V is TRBV2; D is unclear. The CDR3 covers 15 residues. CDR1 and CDR2 (germline): SNHLY, FYNNEI. Trimming removed 6 bases from V and 0 bases from J, with 11 bases in between. The chain's CDR3 is CASSPTGSNTGELFF. CDR3 nucleotide sequence: TGTGCCAGCAGCCCTACCGGGTCGAACACCGGGGAGCTGTTTTTT.

J is TRBJ1-2 and V is TRBV5-8, with 9 bases that match TRBD1. The V gene end was trimmed by 0 bases and the J gene end by 5 bases; junction bases not matched to a gene: 5. The CDR3 is 15 residues long. From germline, CDR1 is SGHTS and CDR2 YDEGEE. The CDR3: CASSLAPGQGYGYTF. The CDR3 coding sequence is TGTGCCAGCAGCTTGGCCCCGGGACAGGGTTATGGCTACACCTTC.

The genes are TRBV11-2 and TRBJ1-1; possibly TRBD1 for D (5 bases). V lost 5 bases to trimming and J lost 1 base, with 20 bases between them. The CDR3 is 17 residues long. Germline V CDR1 and CDR2: SGHAT, FQNNGV. The DNA of the CDR3 is TGTGCCAGCAGCCTCCGGCGGAGGGGTACGGCGAACACTGAAGCTTTCTTT. This translates into CASSLRRRGTANTEAFF.